The present TCR beta chain was sequenced within a study of cytomegalovirus exposure and HLA in healthy donors. Across the study: In a later analysis, the roughly 130 validation repertoires were reported to have used the same platform as the roughly 610 first-cohort repertoires.

Concerning this clone itself: Its antigen is still unknown.

Findings of the study overall: According to a subsequent analysis, TCR clusters from the first cohort were inclined to appear together in the roughly 120 validation repertoires.

Germline CDR1 is GTSNPN and CDR2 is SVGIG (reference sequence). The CDR3 has 14 residues. V shed 5 bases and J shed 3 bases, with 16 bases lying between them. Clones were sequenced by immunoSEQ multiplex PCR, and TCRdb holds only the in-frame ones, with some missing. The table has 65,000 or so clones, 90% to 95% seen once; the top ten hold over 1%. V and J are TRBV30 and TRBJ1-1; the D gene is possibly TRBD1 (6 bases). This sequence originates from a woman younger than 35 in good health and CMV-seronegative. The sample taken for sequencing was PBMCs. CDR3 coding DNA: TGTGCCTGGGGGAAGGACAGATTTGACACTGAAGCTTTCTTT. The encoded protein is CAWGKDRFDTEAFF.